These T cell receptor beta chains were read from a single sample in a study of neoadjuvant nivolumab and ipilimumab in lung cancer. TCRdb's copy holds only in-frame clones and misses some; the assay was immunoSEQ multiplex PCR. The sample records about 7,000 clones, approximately 80% being singletons. This specimen consisted of tumor tissue, obtained after neoadjuvant nivolumab, alone or with ipilimumab, at or shortly before surgery. These receptor sequences come from an adult with non-small cell lung cancer. The CDR3 runs from the conserved cysteine through the conserved F or W. Each record gives: V gene, J gene, clone size, D gene, CDR3 protein, CDR3 DNA. D genes are given only for firm matches. Clone size is stated in some rows and not others, as once, few, many or a class when expanded.

V gene: TRBV6-6; J gene: TRBJ2-1; clone size: once; D gene: -; CDR3 protein: CASSTTHIDEQFF; CDR3 DNA: TGTGCCAGCAGTACTACTCATATCGATGAGCAGTTCTTC
V gene: TRBV7-9; J gene: TRBJ2-3; clone size: few; D gene: TRBD2; CDR3 protein: CASSLTSGGPTDTQYF; CDR3 DNA: TGTGCCAGCAGCCTTACTAGCGGGGGACCCACAGATACGCAGTATTTT
V gene: TRBV5-4; J gene: TRBJ2-3; clone size: -; D gene: -; CDR3 protein: CASTTAADTQYF; CDR3 DNA: TGTGCCAGCACCACCGCGGCGGATACGCAGTATTTT
V gene: TRBV5-4; J gene: TRBJ2-7; clone size: -; D gene: TRBD2; CDR3 protein: CASTPGASGGYEQYF; CDR3 DNA: TGTGCCAGCACCCCAGGGGCCTCGGGGGGGTACGAGCAGTACTTC
V gene: TRBV7-2; J gene: TRBJ2-3; clone size: -; D gene: TRBD1; CDR3 protein: CASSSPGQVPWGTDTQYF; CDR3 DNA: TGTGCCAGCAGCTCCCCTGGACAGGTTCCCTGGGGCACAGATACGCAGTATTTT
V gene: TRBV7-2; J gene: TRBJ1-1; clone size: -; D gene: -; CDR3 protein: CASSLTGLSTEAFF; CDR3 DNA: TGTGCCAGCAGCTTGACGGGACTAAGCACTGAAGCTTTCTTT
V gene: TRBV19; J gene: TRBJ1-1; clone size: -; D gene: -; CDR3 protein: CASSWWGQHTEAFF; CDR3 DNA: TGTGCCAGTAGTTGGTGGGGACAACACACTGAAGCTTTCTTT
V gene: TRBV7-2; J gene: TRBJ2-7; clone size: -; D gene: -; CDR3 protein: CASSSDLLREQYF; CDR3 DNA: TGTGCCAGCAGCTCGGACCTATTACGTGAGCAGTACTTC
V gene: TRBV5-1; J gene: TRBJ1-2; clone size: -; D gene: TRBD1; CDR3 protein: CASSSGTGGYYGYTF; CDR3 DNA: TGCGCCAGCAGCTCTGGGACAGGGGGCTACTATGGCTACACCTTC
V gene: TRBV7-9; J gene: TRBJ1-1; clone size: few; D gene: -; CDR3 protein: CASSFLRDRTEAFF; CDR3 DNA: TGTGCCAGCAGCTTTTTAAGGGATCGCACTGAAGCTTTCTTT
V gene: TRBV1; J gene: TRBJ1-2; clone size: -; D gene: -; CDR3 protein: CTSSLYRREHGYTF; CDR3 DNA: TGCACCAGCAGCCTATACAGAAGGGAACATGGCTACACCTTC
V gene: TRBV29-1; J gene: TRBJ2-7; clone size: -; D gene: -; CDR3 protein: CSVEGEHYEQYF; CDR3 DNA: TGCAGCGTTGAGGGGGAGCACTACGAGCAGTACTTC
V gene: TRBV29-1; J gene: TRBJ1-1; clone size: -; D gene: TRBD1; CDR3 protein: CNVKGQGHTEAFF; CDR3 DNA: TGCAACGTTAAGGGACAGGGGCACACTGAAGCTTTCTTT
V gene: TRBV6-5; J gene: TRBJ1-6; clone size: -; D gene: TRBD1; CDR3 protein: CASRGQGANSPLHF; CDR3 DNA: TGTGCCAGTCGAGGGCAGGGGGCTAATTCACCCCTCCACTTT
V gene: TRBV29-1; J gene: TRBJ1-2; clone size: once; D gene: -; CDR3 protein: CSVRKGFGGYGYTF; CDR3 DNA: TGCAGCGTCCGTAAGGGTTTTGGTGGCTATGGCTACACCTTC
V gene: TRBV5-1; J gene: TRBJ1-6; clone size: once; D gene: -; CDR3 protein: CASSLAKENSPLHF; CDR3 DNA: TGCGCCAGCAGCTTGGCTAAGGAGAATTCACCCCTCCACTTT
V gene: TRBV10-3; J gene: TRBJ2-7; clone size: -; D gene: TRBD2; CDR3 protein: CATGQGGRYEQYF; CDR3 DNA: TGTGCCACCGGCCAGGGAGGGAGGTACGAGCAGTACTTC
V gene: TRBV6-6; J gene: TRBJ2-7; clone size: few; D gene: -; CDR3 protein: CASSYSASSTYEQYF; CDR3 DNA: TGTGCCAGCAGTTACTCTGCCAGTAGCACCTACGAGCAGTACTTC